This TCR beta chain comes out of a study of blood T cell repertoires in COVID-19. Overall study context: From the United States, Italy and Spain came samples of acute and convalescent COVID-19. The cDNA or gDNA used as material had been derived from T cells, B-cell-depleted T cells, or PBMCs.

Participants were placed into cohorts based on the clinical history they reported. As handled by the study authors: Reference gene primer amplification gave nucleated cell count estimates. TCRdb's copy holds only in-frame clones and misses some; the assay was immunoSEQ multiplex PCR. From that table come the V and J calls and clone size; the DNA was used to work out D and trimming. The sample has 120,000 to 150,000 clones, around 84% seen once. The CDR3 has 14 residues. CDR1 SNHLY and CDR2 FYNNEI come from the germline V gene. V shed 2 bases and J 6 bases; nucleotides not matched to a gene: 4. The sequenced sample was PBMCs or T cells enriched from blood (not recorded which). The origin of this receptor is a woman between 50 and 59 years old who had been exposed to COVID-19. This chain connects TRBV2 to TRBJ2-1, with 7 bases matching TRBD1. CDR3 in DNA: TGTGCCAGCAGTGAAACAGGGGTGGGCAATGAGCAGTTCTTC. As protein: CASSETGVGNEQFF.